This T cell receptor (beta chain) was identified during a study of human T cells and chemical hapten exposure. TCRdb used MiXCR to reprocess the RACE reads, holding one entry per CDR3 protein. The sample includes about 65,000 distinct CDR3 sequences, around 6.5% of them seen just once. Stated time point: healthy volunteer bleed at 6 weeks. Blood, whole and unfractionated, served as the source for total RNA extraction. From germline, CDR1 is MNHEY and CDR2 SMNVEV (reference sequence). V shed 4 bases and J shed 0 bases, with 9 bases lying between them. This CDR3 is built from 14 residues. This clonotype originated in a female donor in good health. Some clones in this sample may be carry-over from other donors' samples. Sequencing was performed on whole blood. This chain uses TRBV27 with TRBJ1-1; D is unclear. CDR3 DNA: TGTGCCAGCAGTTCCCCCGAGATGAACACTGAAGCTTTCTTT. Translation gives CASSSPEMNTEAFF.